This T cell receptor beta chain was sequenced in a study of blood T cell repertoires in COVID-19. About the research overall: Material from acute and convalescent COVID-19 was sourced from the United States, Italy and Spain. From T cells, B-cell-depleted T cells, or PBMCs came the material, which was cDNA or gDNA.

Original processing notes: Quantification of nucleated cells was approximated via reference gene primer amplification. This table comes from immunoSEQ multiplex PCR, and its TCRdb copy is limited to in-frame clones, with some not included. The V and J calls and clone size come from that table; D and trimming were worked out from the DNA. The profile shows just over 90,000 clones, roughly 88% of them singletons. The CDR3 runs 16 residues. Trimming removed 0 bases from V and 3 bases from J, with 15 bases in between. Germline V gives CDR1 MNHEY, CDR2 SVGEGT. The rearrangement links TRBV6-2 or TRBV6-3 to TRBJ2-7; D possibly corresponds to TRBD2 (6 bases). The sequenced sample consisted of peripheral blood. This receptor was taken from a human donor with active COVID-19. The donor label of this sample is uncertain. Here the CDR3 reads CASSYSMKAGGYEQYF. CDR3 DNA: TGTGCCAGCAGTTACTCGATGAAGGCCGGGGGCTACGAGCAGTACTTC.